The sequence of this T cell receptor (beta chain) was determined in a study of OX40 agonist ivuxolimab in advanced cancers. About the investigation overall: Ivuxolimab, which targeted the costimulatory receptor OX40 (CD134), was an agonistic, fully human IgG2 monoclonal antibody. Intravenous ivuxolimab was administered to patients every 2 weeks at six dose levels: 0.01, 0.1, 0.3, 1.5, 3 and 10 mg/kg. The paper reports the monotherapy dose-escalation portion (N ≈ 50 patients) of the phase I ivuxolimab trial. Of the roughly 51 patients in dose escalation, 19 had hepatocellular carcinoma, about 15 had melanoma, 9 had renal cell carcinoma and 9 had head and neck cancer. Patients were allowed to have had prior anti-PD-1, anti-PD-L1 or anti-CTLA-4 therapy, and more than 35% of the dose-escalation patients had been treated with checkpoint inhibitors. Partial responses occurred in three dose-escalation patients: two with cutaneous melanoma and one with hepatocellular carcinoma. In the dose-escalation cohort, around 80% of patients were male, and the mean age was 60 years with a range of about 23 to 79. Peripheral TCRbeta sequencing was intended to test whether TCR sequence diversity was altered and clonal T-cell expansion was caused by ivuxolimab.

What the authors observed across the whole study: In partial responders in the 0.1-3.0 mg/kg groups, normalized peripheral clonal expansion was found to be among the lowest, especially among CD8+ T cells. At doses from 0.1 to 3.0 mg/kg, clonal expansion was seen in both CD4+ and CD8+ blood T cells between baseline and week 6. On average, CD8+ T cells showed more expanded clones than CD4+ T cells after ivuxolimab. Low levels of normalized T-cell clonal expansion were also seen in some patients who did not respond. Antigen specificity was not determined for the clonally expanded peripheral T cells.

Note on this clone: What this receptor recognizes is not known. Base qualities were left out, and no much larger clone turns up one base away.

Patients with autoimmune disease history or receiving systemic immunosuppression were excluded from the trial. Peripheral blood for TCR sequencing was collected from all dose cohorts at baseline, on cycle 4 day 1, and on cycle 7 day 1. Samples were obtained from an open-label, multicenter, first-in-human phase I dose-escalation trial of ivuxolimab. Adults with locally advanced or metastatic melanoma, renal cell, hepatocellular, or head and neck squamous cell carcinoma were enrolled in the trial. Before TCR sequencing, CD4+ T cells and CD8+ T cells from peripheral blood were sorted into separate populations. V is pared back by 0 bases and J by 4 bases, with 7 bases lying between the germline termini. The germline V gene supplies CDR1 SGHRS and CDR2 YFSETQ. The CDR3 goes from the cysteine to the phenylalanine over 13 residues. The sequence is cut down to CDR3 DNA, 39 bases in frame from base 1. Genomic DNA was isolated from the sorted cells so that the TCRbeta CDR3 region could be sequenced. The immunoSEQ Assay was used for sequencing of TCRbeta CDR3 regions. TCRdb holds this immuneACCESS table with in-frame rearrangements only. Some clones are missing; in checked studies, unresolved V genes explain under half, and the rest has no known cause. The sample data list tens of thousands of clones, and roughly 87% of these were observed just once. The ten largest clones capture around 15% of the sample.

The rearrangement combines TRBV5-1 with TRBJ1-2; the D gene identity is not certain. The sequence came from an adult with an advanced solid tumor such as melanoma, head and neck, liver or kidney cancer. Here the sequenced sample was CD4+ or CD8+ T cells sorted from blood, taken in a trial of the OX40 agonist ivuxolimab. The DNA sequence reads TGCGCCAGCAGCTTGGACAGCTTCTATGGCTACACCTTC. This encodes CASSLDSFYGYTF.